These 30 T cell receptor beta chains were all obtained from the same sample, sequenced in a study of shared clonotypes between healthy human individuals. Assay: immunoSEQ multiplex PCR; the TCRdb copy retains only in-frame clones and omits some. Of approximately 940,000 clones in the sample, about 80% were seen once. Input material: memory CD4+ T cells sorted from blood. The subset: CD45RA-negative fraction. These receptors were collected from a man aged 18 to 30 in good health.

This clone has only a few counts. The junction differs from germline at one of its ends, possibly a read error. CDR3 protein: CASTLAGGRREQYF. The CDR3 DNA sequence: TGTGCCAGCACCTTAGCGGGAGGGCGGCGCGAGCAGTACTTC. V and J are TRBV7-2 and TRBJ2-7; 11 nucleotides line up with TRBD2. This CDR3 comprises 14 residues. CDR1 and CDR2 from the germline V gene are SGHTA and FQGNSA.

V and J are TRBV5-4 and TRBJ1-4; D call uncertain. Germline CDR1 and CDR2: SGHNT and YYREEE (reference sequence). The V gene lost 0 bases and the J gene lost 7 bases, with 13 bases spanning the gap. The CDR3 runs 15 residues. The CDR3 nucleotides are TGTGCCAGCAGCTTGGACGGGTCCACGGGTGAAAAACTGTTTTTT. Translating gives CASSLDGSTGEKLFF.

This chain joins TRBV19 and TRBJ2-7; 9 bases map to TRBD1. Germline CDR1 LNHDA, CDR2 SQIVND (reference sequence). CDR3 size: 14 residues. V gave up 4 bases and J gave up 2 bases; unmatched junction bases: 3. The CDR3 sequence is CASSTRDRAYEQYF. CDR3 bases: TGTGCCAGTAGTACCCGGGACAGGGCCTACGAGCAGTACTTC.

The rearrangement uses TRBV7-6 and TRBJ1-6; 8 bases align to TRBD1. V shed 3 bases, J shed 11 bases, and the junction held 6 bases outside the gene matches. Germline V gene data show CDR1 as SGHVS and CDR2 as FNYEAQ. The CDR3 extends over 14 amino acids. The CDR3 DNA sequence: TGTGCCAGCAGCTTCGGACAGGGTCGGCCACCCCTCCACTTT. This encodes CASSFGQGRPPLHF.

The chain combines TRBV5-6 with TRBJ1-1, with a weak D call TRBD1 (6 bases). The CDR3 runs to 14 residues. Trimming cost V 5 bases and J 1 base, with 12 bases left between them. Per germline, CDR1 SGHDT and CDR2 YYEEEE. The CDR3 region is CASRPVTGNTEAFF. CDR3 nucleotides: TGTGCCAGCAGACCCGTGACAGGGAACACTGAAGCTTTCTTT.

The chain is built from TRBV4-3 and TRBJ2-3; TRBD1 or TRBD2 may be the D gene (6 bases each). CDR1 and CDR2 from the germline V gene are LGHNA and YSLEER. Trimming pared 4 bases from V and 4 bases from J, leaving 15 bases between. The CDR3 has 15 amino acids. CDR3 DNA sequence: TGCGCCAGCAGCCCCCTCGTGGGGGGCCCAGATACGCAGTATTTT. Its translation is CASSPLVGGPDTQYF.

With respect to this clone: The junction departs from germline at one end; a sequencing error may be responsible. V gene TRBV5-1 combines with J gene TRBJ2-5; D gene unclear. The CDR3 spans 12 residues. The germline gives CDR1 SGHRS, CDR2 YFSETQ. DNA of the CDR3: TGCGCCAGCAGGGATGACCAGGAGACCCAGTACTTC. Translating it yields CASRDDQETQYF.

The V gene is TRBV7-2, the J gene TRBJ2-2; possible D gene TRBD1, 5 bases. Trimming removed 5 bases at V and 4 bases at J, with 14 bases between. CDR3 length: 15 amino acids. Germline-derived CDR1 and CDR2 are SGHTA and FQGNSA. CDR3 protein: CASSPTDSFTGELFF. CDR3 coding DNA: TGTGCCAGCAGCCCAACAGACAGCTTCACCGGGGAGCTGTTTTTT.

The chain employs TRBV2 and TRBJ2-3; tentative D call: TRBD2 (7 bases). The CDR3 is 13 residues long. V was cut by 8 bases and J by 3 bases, with 12 bases left in between. In germline, CDR1 is SNHLY, CDR2 FYNNEI. The CDR3 spells CASERGGTDTQYF. The DNA for the CDR3 is TGTGCCAGCGAAAGGGGGGGGACAGATACGCAGTATTTT.

This chain connects TRBV12-5 to TRBJ2-2; D is uncertain. CDR1 and CDR2 (germline): LGHNT, FRNRAP. This CDR3 contains 11 residues. Trimming pared 6 bases from V and 8 bases from J, leaving 7 bases between. CDR3: CASGASGELFF. CDR3 nucleotide sequence: TGTGCTAGTGGGGCATCTGGGGAGCTGTTTTTT.

V and J are TRBV10-1 and TRBJ2-5; the match to TRBD1 covers 7 bases. V shed 5 bases, J shed 4 bases, and the junction held 4 bases outside the gene matches. Germline values: CDR1 WNHNN, CDR2 SYGVQD (reference sequence). The CDR3 runs to 13 residues. CDR3: CASSQDRAETQYF. The CDR3, as DNA: TGCGCCAGCAGTCAAGACAGGGCAGAGACCCAGTACTTC.

V gene TRBV18 combines with J gene TRBJ2-7, with D possibly TRBD1 on 5 matching bases. Germline CDR1 KGHSH, CDR2 LQKENI. Trimming removed 0 bases from V and 0 bases from J, with 9 bases in between. This CDR3 contains 15 residues. The CDR3, as DNA: TGTGCCAGCTCACCACCTATAGGGGACTCCTACGAGCAGTACTTC. It encodes CASSPPIGDSYEQYF.

As DNA, the CDR3 is TGTGCCAGCAGTACCGCGGGACAGGGGCATCAGCCCCAGCATTTT. Protein product: CASSTAGQGHQPQHF. The chain couples TRBV28 to TRBJ1-5; 10 nucleotides align to TRBD1. The CDR3 consists of 15 residues. Germline-derived CDR1 and CDR2 are MDHEN and SYDVKM. V lost 5 bases, J lost 5 bases, and 6 bases stayed unmatched.

The rearrangement uses TRBV7-9 and TRBJ1-1, with TRBD1 as a possible D gene (6 bases). The V end lost 1 base, the J end lost 3 bases, and 21 bases lay between the germline ends. The CDR3 is made up of 18 amino acids. Germline values: CDR1 SEHNR, CDR2 FQNEAQ (reference sequence). The CDR3 DNA follows: TGTGCCAGCAGCTTAGAGAACAGGGAAGATTCTGGGGACACTGAAGCTTTCTTT. It is translated as CASSLENREDSGDTEAFF.

The rearrangement links TRBV30 to TRBJ1-3, with D possibly TRBD1 on 5 matching bases. The CDR3 has 15 amino acids. CDR1 GTSNPN and CDR2 SVGIG come from the germline V gene (reference sequence). Between the trimmed V and J ends, which lost 3 bases and 3 bases, there was a span of 15 bases. CDR3 DNA: TGTGCCTGGAGACCCGGGGGAAGTGGTGGAAACACCATATATTTT. It is translated as CAWRPGGSGGNTIYF.

This chain links TRBV18 with TRBJ2-1; D might be TRBD1 (8 bases). Trimming shortened V by 5 bases and J by 6 bases, and 14 bases separated the two germline ends. Germline V lookup: CDR1 KGHSH, CDR2 LQKENI. This CDR3 region has 14 residues. CDR3 protein: CASSGQGGGNEQFF. The DNA of the CDR3 is TGTGCCAGCTCAGGACAGGGCGGGGGCAATGAGCAGTTCTTC.

The V call is TRBV10-3, the J call TRBJ1-5, with TRBD1 matching over 10 bases. Trimming removed 0 bases from V and 9 bases from J; junction bases left unmatched: 5. Germline assignment: CDR1 ENHRY and CDR2 SYGVKD. The length of the CDR3 is 15 residues. The CDR3 DNA reads as TGTGCCATCAGTGAGTCCCGGACAGGGGGTTTGCCCCAGCATTTT. Protein sequence: CAISESRTGGLPQHF.

DNA for the CDR3: TGCGCCAGCAGCCAAGATTTAAGAGGGGGTACAGATACGCAGTATTTT. Its translation is CASSQDLRGGTDTQYF. V and J are TRBV4-3 and TRBJ2-3, with a weak D call TRBD1 (6 bases). The V gene's germline CDR1 is LGHNA and CDR2 YSLEER. Deletions cut 0 bases from V and 3 bases from J, with 13 bases between. The CDR3 is 16 residues long.

CDR3 nucleotides: TGTGCCTGGAGTGTAGGAGGCAATAACTATGGCTACACCTTC. Protein product: CAWSVGGNNYGYTF. V gene TRBV30 combines with J gene TRBJ1-2; D remains ambiguous. This CDR3 comprises 14 residues. With 0 bases removed from V and 1 base from J, the gap between germline ends came to 9 bases. Germline V gene sequence: CDR1 GTSNPN, CDR2 SVGIG (reference sequence).

This chain joins TRBV9 and TRBJ2-5; TRBD2 agrees at 9 bases. The CDR3 loop spans 15 amino acids. The germline V gene encodes CDR1 SGDLS and CDR2 YYNGEE. V lost 3 bases to trimming and J lost 5 bases; unmatched junction nucleotides: 8. Here the CDR3 reads CASSETAGGLETQYF. Written as DNA, the CDR3 is TGTGCCAGCAGCGAGACGGCGGGGGGGCTTGAGACCCAGTACTTC.

The genes are TRBV2 and TRBJ1-3, with D possibly being TRBD1 (5 bases). V was trimmed by 2 bases and J by 4 bases, leaving 15 bases between them. The germline V gene encodes CDR1 SNHLY and CDR2 FYNNEI. This CDR3 spans 16 amino acids. In nucleotides, the CDR3 is TGTGCCAGCAGTGAATTCCAGGGAGGGACGGGAAACACCATATATTTT. Translated: CASSEFQGGTGNTIYF.

The V and J genes are TRBV6-1 and TRBJ1-2; D is uncertain. CDR1 and CDR2 from the germline V gene are MNHNS and SASEGT. This CDR3 is built from 14 residues. V was cut by 0 bases and J by 0 bases, with 5 bases left in between. CDR3 sequence: CASSEATANYGYTF. CDR3 in DNA: TGTGCCAGCAGTGAAGCTACAGCTAACTATGGCTACACCTTC.

The rearrangement uses TRBV4-3 and TRBJ1-4; TRBD1 matches at 11 bases. This CDR3 is built from 15 residues. V lost 2 bases to trimming and J lost 8 bases; unmatched junction nucleotides: 4. Per the germline V gene, CDR1 is LGHNA and CDR2 is YSLEER. The CDR3 bases are TGCGCCAGCAGCCAACAGGGACAGGGGGGGGAAAAACTGTTTTTT. It codes for CASSQQGQGGEKLFF.

The CDR3, as DNA: TGTGCCAGCGGACCTCTAGCGGGAGGGGGCGAGCAGTACTTC. It yields the protein CASGPLAGGGEQYF. This rearrangement joins TRBV9 to TRBJ2-7, with 12 bases lining up with TRBD2. V shed 7 bases and J 6 bases; nucleotides not matched to a gene: 8. The CDR3 runs to 14 residues. CDR1 and CDR2 from the germline V gene are SGDLS and YYNGEE.

The rearrangement uses TRBV28 and TRBJ2-1, with no clear D. V was shortened by 3 bases and J by 0 bases, with 9 bases between the two germline ends. Germline loops: CDR1 MDHEN, CDR2 SYDVKM. The CDR3 runs to 15 residues. This CDR3 is CASSFPASSYNEQFF. CDR3 nucleotides: TGTGCCAGCAGTTTCCCAGCGAGCTCCTACAATGAGCAGTTCTTC. Full variable domain (remainder filled in from reference TRBV28 and TRBJ2-1): DVKVTQSSRYLVKRTGEKVFLECVQDMDHENMFWYRQDPGLGLRLIYFSYDVKMKEKGDIPEGYSVSREKKERFSLILESASTNQTSMYLCASSFPASSYNEQFFGPGTRLTVL.

The gene calls are TRBV7-2 and TRBJ2-3; TRBD2 is a possible D gene (8 bases). This CDR3 is 13 amino acids long. Germline CDR1 reads SGHTA; CDR2 reads FQGNSA. V gave up 5 bases and J gave up 9 bases, with 15 bases separating them. The CDR3 loop is CASSRSGGGTQYF. For the CDR3, the DNA is TGTGCCAGCAGCCGATCGGGAGGGGGCACGCAGTATTTT. Supplemented by reference TRBV7-2 and TRBJ2-3, the full variable domain reads GAGVSQSPSNKVTEKGKDVELRCDPISGHTALYWYRQSLGQGLEFLIYFQGNSAPDKSGLPSDRFSAERTGGSVSTLTIQRTQQEDSAVYLCASSRSGGGTQYFGPGTRLTVL.

V and J are TRBV5-4 and TRBJ2-5; 7 bases are shared with TRBD2. V was pared by 4 bases and J by 5 bases, with 8 bases of the junction left unmatched. The CDR3 is 14 amino acids. The germline gives CDR1 SGHNT, CDR2 YYREEE (reference sequence). CDR3 in DNA: TGTGCCAGCAGCGAAAAAAGCGGGGAGGAGACCCAGTACTTC. This sequence encodes CASSEKSGEETQYF.

The chain links TRBV5-4 to TRBJ2-5, with 14 bases fitting TRBD2. The CDR3 loop spans 16 amino acids. Losses at the gene ends were 4 bases for V and 4 bases for J; bases not matched to a gene: 6. The germline V gene has CDR1 SGHNT and CDR2 YYREEE (reference sequence). CDR3 protein: CASSKPGLAGGETQYF. In nucleotides, the CDR3 is TGTGCCAGCAGCAAGCCCGGACTAGCGGGGGGAGAGACCCAGTACTTC.

The chain employs TRBV5-6 and TRBJ2-4; no firm D call. CDR1 is SGHDT, CDR2 YYEEEE, per germline. The CDR3 runs to 16 residues. Trimming shortened V by 0 bases and J by 0 bases, and 10 bases separated the two germline ends. The CDR3 sequence is CASSLAQQVAKNIQYF. The CDR3 region has the DNA TGTGCCAGCAGCTTGGCACAACAAGTAGCCAAAAACATTCAGTACTTC.

The chain employs TRBV19 and TRBJ2-7, with TRBD1 matching 10 bases. The V gene end was trimmed by 8 bases and the J gene end by 2 bases; junction bases not matched to a gene: 12. CDR1 is LNHDA and CDR2 is SQIVND in the germline V gene (reference sequence). The CDR3 contains 16 residues. The CDR3 sequence is CASSARDRGSPYEQYF. The CDR3 region has the DNA TGTGCCAGTTCCGCCCGGGACAGGGGAAGTCCCTACGAGCAGTACTTC.